This T cell receptor (beta chain) was recorded in a study of blood T cell repertoires in COVID-19. Across the study: The United States, Italy and Spain provided the acute and convalescent COVID-19 samples.

TCRdb's copy holds only in-frame clones and misses some; the assay was immunoSEQ multiplex PCR. The top ten clones hold 3.5% to 4.5% of a sample with over 85,000 clones, about 90% of them seen once. Germline CDR1 and CDR2: MNHEY and SMNVEV (reference sequence). The J segment lost 4 bases and the V segment lost 5 bases, leaving 7 bases of the junction unmatched. The CDR3 contains 15 residues. This sequence joins TRBV27 and TRBJ1-5; 8 bases map to TRBD1. Sequenced material: peripheral blood. The clonotype originates from a man aged 18 to 30 with acute or convalescent COVID-19. CDR3 in amino acids: CASSLGTGGNQPQHF. DNA of the CDR3: TGTGCCAGCAGTCTCGGGACAGGCGGTAATCAGCCCCAGCATTTT.